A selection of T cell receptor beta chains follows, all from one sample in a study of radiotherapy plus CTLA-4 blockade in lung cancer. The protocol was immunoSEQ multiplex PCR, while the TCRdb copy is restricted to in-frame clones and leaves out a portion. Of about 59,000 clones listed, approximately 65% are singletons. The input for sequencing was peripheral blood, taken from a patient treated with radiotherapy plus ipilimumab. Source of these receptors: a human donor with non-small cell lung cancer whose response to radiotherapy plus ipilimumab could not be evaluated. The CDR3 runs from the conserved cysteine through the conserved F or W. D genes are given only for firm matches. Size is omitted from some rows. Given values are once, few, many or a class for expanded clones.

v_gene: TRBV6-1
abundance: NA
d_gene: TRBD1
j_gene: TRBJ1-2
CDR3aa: CATHGTGGGGYTF
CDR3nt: TGTGCCACCCACGGGACAGGGGGCGGCGGCTACACCTTC

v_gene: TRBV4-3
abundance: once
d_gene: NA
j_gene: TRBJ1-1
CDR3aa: CASSQEIGGWAFF
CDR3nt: TGCGCCAGCAGCCAAGAAATTGGGGGCTGGGCTTTCTTT

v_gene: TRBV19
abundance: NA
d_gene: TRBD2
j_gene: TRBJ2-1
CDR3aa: CASSKGPLAEIYNEQFF
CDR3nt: TGTGCCAGTAGCAAAGGGCCGCTAGCGGAGATCTACAATGAGCAGTTCTTC

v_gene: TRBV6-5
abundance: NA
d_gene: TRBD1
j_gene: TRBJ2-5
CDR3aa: CASSRQGVGTTQYF
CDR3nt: TGTGCCAGCAGTAGACAGGGGGTTGGGACGACCCAGTACTTC

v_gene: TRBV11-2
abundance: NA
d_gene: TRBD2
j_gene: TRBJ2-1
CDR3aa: CASSPRFGGETYNEQFF
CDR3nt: TGTGCCAGCAGCCCCAGATTCGGGGGGGAGACCTACAATGAGCAGTTCTTC

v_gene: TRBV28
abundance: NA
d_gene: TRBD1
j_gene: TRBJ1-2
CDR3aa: CASSLGGQGAYGYTF
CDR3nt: TGTGCCAGCAGTTTAGGCGGACAGGGGGCGTATGGCTACACCTTC

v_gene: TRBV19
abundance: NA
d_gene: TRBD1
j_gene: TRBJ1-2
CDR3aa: CGSRQGTFWGYTF
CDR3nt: TGTGGCTCCAGACAGGGGACTTTTTGGGGCTACACCTTC

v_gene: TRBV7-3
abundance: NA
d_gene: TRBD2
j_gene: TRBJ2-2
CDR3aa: CASSLKGGTSSQTSTGELFF
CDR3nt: TGTGCCAGCAGCTTAAAGGGGGGGACTAGCTCCCAAACGAGCACCGGGGAGCTGTTTTTT

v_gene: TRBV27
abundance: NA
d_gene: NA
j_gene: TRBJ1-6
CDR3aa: CASSFTGLSYNSPLHF
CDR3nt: TGTGCCAGCAGTTTCACAGGGTTATCCTATAATTCACCCCTCCACTTT

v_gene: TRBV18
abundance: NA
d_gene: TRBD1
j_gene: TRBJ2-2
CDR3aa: CASSPSPGQGSLKSGELFF
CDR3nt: TGTGCCAGCTCACCATCACCGGGACAGGGTTCGTTAAAGTCCGGGGAGCTGTTTTTT

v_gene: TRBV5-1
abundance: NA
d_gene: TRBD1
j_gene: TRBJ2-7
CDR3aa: CASRKSGQGYEQYF
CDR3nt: TGCGCCAGCAGGAAGTCGGGACAGGGATACGAGCAGTACTTC

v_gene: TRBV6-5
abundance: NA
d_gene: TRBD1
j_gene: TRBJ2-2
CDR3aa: CASSYRGRGELFF
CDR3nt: TGTGCCAGCAGCTACAGGGGGCGCGGGGAGCTGTTTTTT

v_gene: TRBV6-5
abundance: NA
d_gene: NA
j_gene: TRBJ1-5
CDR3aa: CASNDQGSGQPQHF
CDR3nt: TGTGCCAGCAACGATCAGGGGTCAGGTCAGCCCCAGCATTTT

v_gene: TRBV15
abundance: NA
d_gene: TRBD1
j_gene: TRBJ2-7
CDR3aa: CATSLRTGREEQYF
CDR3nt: TGTGCCACCAGCCTAAGGACAGGGCGTGAGGAGCAGTACTTC

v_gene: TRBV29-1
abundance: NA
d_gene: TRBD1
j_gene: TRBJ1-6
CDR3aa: CSVEKGGQGIQSSYNSPLHF
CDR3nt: TGCAGCGTTGAAAAGGGGGGACAGGGAATTCAGAGCTCCTATAATTCACCCCTCCACTTT

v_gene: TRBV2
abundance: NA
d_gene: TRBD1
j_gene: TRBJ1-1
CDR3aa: CASQGAAYTEAFF
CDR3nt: TGTGCCAGCCAGGGGGCTGCCTACACTGAAGCTTTCTTT

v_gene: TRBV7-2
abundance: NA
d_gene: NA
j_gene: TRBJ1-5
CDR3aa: CASSLAPPRAVPNQPQHF
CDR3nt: TGTGCCAGCAGCTTAGCCCCTCCGAGGGCCGTACCGAATCAGCCCCAGCATTTT

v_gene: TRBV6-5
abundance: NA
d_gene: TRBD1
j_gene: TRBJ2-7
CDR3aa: CASSYKGQGIPYEQYF
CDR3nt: TGTGCCAGCAGTTACAAGGGACAGGGGATTCCCTACGAGCAGTACTTC

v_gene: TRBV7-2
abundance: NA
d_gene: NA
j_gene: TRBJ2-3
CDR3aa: CASSTGLPRTDTQYF
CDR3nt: TGTGCCAGCAGCACGGGACTCCCGAGGACAGATACGCAGTATTTT

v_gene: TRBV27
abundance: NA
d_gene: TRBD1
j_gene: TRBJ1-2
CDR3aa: CASRSGQNYGYTF
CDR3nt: TGTGCCAGCAGATCGGGACAGAACTATGGCTACACCTTC

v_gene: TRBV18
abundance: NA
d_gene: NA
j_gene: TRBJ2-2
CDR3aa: CASSPFTQGIANTGELFF
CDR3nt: TGTGCCAGCTCACCTTTCACACAGGGTATCGCGAACACCGGGGAGCTGTTTTTT

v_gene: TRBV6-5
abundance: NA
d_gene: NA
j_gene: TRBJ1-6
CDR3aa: CASSYEWRRSPLHF
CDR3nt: TGTGCCAGCAGTTATGAGTGGAGGAGGTCACCCCTCCACTTT

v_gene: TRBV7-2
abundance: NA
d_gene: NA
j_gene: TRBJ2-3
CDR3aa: CASSSTDTQYF
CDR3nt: TGTGCCAGCAGCTCAACAGATACGCAGTATTTT

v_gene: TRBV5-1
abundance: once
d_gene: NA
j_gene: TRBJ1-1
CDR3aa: CASSSQHAGVPPEAFF
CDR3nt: TGCGCCAGCAGCTCCCAGCATGCGGGGGTGCCACCCGAGGCTTTCTTT

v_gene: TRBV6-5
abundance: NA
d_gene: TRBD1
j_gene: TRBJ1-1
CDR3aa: CASSPTGVGNTEAFF
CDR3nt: TGTGCCAGCAGTCCCACAGGGGTGGGGAACACTGAAGCTTTCTTT

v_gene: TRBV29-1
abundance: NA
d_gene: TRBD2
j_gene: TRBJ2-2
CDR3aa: CSVVIGGAVTGELFF
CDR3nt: TGCAGCGTTGTCATCGGGGGGGCGGTCACCGGGGAGCTGTTTTTT

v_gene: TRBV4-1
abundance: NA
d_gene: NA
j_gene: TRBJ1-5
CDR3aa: CASSQDGTRNQPQHF
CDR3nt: TGCGCCAGCAGCCAAGACGGGACAAGGAATCAGCCCCAGCATTTT

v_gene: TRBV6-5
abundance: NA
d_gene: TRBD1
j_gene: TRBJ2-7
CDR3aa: CASVRDSSYEQYF
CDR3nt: TGTGCCAGCGTCCGGGACAGCTCCTACGAGCAGTACTTC

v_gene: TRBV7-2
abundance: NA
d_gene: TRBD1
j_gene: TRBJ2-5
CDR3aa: CASSLAYRGAETQYF
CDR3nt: TGTGCCAGCAGCTTAGCGTACAGGGGAGCAGAGACCCAGTACTTC

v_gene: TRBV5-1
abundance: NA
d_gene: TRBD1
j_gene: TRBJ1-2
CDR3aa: CASSKGQGDGYTF
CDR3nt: TGCGCCAGCAGCAAGGGACAGGGGGATGGCTACACCTTC

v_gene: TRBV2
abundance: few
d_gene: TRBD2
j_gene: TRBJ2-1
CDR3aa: CASSDKREWYNEQFF
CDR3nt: TGTGCCAGCAGTGACAAGCGGGAGTGGTACAATGAGCAGTTCTTC

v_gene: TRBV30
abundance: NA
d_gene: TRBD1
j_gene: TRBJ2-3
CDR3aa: CAWSGDRASTDTQYF
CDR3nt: TGTGCCTGGAGTGGGGACAGAGCTAGCACAGATACGCAGTATTTT

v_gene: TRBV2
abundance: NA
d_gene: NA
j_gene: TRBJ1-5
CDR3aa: CASSEALGGGNQPQHF
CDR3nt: TGTGCCAGCAGTGAAGCTCTTGGAGGGGGCAATCAGCCCCAGCATTTT

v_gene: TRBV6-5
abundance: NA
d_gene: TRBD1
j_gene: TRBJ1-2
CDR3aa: CASSRQGSRECGYTF
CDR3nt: TGTGCCAGCAGCAGACAGGGGAGTCGGGAGTGTGGCTACACCTTC

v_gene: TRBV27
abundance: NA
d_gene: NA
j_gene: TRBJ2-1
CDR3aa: CASSSHNNPHEQFF
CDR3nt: TGTGCCAGCAGCTCCCACAACAACCCCCATGAGCAGTTCTTC

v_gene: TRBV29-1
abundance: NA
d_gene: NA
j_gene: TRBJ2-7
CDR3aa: CSVEGASASSYEQYF
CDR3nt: TGCAGCGTTGAAGGAGCCAGCGCCTCTTCCTACGAGCAGTACTTC

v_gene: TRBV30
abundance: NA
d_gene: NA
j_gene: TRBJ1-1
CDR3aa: CAWIPSWEGTEAFF
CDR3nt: TGTGCCTGGATACCGTCTTGGGAGGGCACTGAAGCTTTCTTT

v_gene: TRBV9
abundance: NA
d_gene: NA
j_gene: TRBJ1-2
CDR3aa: CASSPGLNYGYTF
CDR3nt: TGTGCCAGCAGCCCAGGACTGAACTATGGCTACACCTTC

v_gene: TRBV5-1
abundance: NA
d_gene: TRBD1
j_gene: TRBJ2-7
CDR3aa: CASSSQGFSPHEQYF
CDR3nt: TGCGCCAGCAGCTCACAGGGGTTTTCTCCCCACGAGCAGTACTTC

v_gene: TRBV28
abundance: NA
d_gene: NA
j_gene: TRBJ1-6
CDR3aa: CASRNRERYNSPLHF
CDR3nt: TGTGCCAGCAGAAACAGGGAACGGTATAATTCACCCCTCCACTTT

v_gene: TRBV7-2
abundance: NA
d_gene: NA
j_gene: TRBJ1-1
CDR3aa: CASSMAQGNTEAFF
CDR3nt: TGTGCCAGCAGCATGGCCCAGGGAAACACTGAAGCTTTCTTT

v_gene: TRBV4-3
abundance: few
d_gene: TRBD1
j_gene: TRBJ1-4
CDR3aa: CASSQDPQGASGNEKLFF
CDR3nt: TGCGCCAGCAGCCAAGATCCCCAGGGGGCTTCTGGTAATGAAAAACTGTTTTTT

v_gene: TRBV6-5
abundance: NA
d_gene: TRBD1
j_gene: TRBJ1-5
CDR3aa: CASSPDRGDQPQHF
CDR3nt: TGTGCCAGCAGTCCAGACAGGGGGGATCAGCCCCAGCATTTT

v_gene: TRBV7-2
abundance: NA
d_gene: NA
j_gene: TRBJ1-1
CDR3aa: CASSPRHGGATEAFF
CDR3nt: TGTGCCAGCAGCCCCCGGCACGGGGGGGCCACTGAAGCTTTCTTT

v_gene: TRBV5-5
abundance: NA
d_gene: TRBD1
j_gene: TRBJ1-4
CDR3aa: CASSSGGRGWRSTNEKLFF
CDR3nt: TGTGCCAGCAGCTCCGGGGGCAGGGGGTGGAGGTCGACTAATGAAAAACTGTTTTTT

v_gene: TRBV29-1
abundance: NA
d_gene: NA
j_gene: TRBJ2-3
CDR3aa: CSVVAEFSSTDTQYF
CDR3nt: TGCAGCGTTGTGGCGGAATTCTCTAGCACAGATACGCAGTATTTT

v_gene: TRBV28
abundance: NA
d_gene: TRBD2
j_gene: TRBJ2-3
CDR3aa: CASSLSPTSGSSTDTQYF
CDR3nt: TGTGCCAGCAGTTTATCCCCCACTAGCGGGAGTAGTACAGATACGCAGTATTTT

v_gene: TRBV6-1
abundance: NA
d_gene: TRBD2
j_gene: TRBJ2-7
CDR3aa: CASSDLSGENHYEQYF
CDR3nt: TGTGCCAGCAGTGACCTTAGCGGGGAAAACCACTACGAGCAGTACTTC

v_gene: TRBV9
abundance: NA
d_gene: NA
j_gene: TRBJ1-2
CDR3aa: CASSVDLGTTYGYTF
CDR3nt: TGTGCCAGCAGCGTAGATCTCGGGACAACGTATGGCTACACCTTC

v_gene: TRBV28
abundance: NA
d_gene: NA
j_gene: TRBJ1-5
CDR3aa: CASSPTDGNQPQHF
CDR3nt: TGTGCCAGCAGCCCCACAGATGGCAATCAGCCCCAGCATTTT

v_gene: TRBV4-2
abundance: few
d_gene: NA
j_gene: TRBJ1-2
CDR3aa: CASSHPFWRENYGYTF
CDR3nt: TGTGCCAGCAGCCACCCGTTTTGGAGGGAAAACTATGGCTACACCTTC

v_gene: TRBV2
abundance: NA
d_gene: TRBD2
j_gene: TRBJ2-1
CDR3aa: CASSQRAGGPKDEQFF
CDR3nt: TGTGCCAGCAGTCAACGAGCGGGAGGGCCTAAGGATGAGCAGTTCTTC

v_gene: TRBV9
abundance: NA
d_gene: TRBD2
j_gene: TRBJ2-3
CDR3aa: CASSVVAVTGLAGGPRTDTQYF
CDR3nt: TGTGCCAGCAGCGTAGTTGCGGTCACGGGACTAGCGGGAGGGCCAAGAACAGATACGCAGTATTTT

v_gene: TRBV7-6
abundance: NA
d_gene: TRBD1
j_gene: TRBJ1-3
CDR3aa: CASSLDRVGNTIYF
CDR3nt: TGTGCCAGCAGTCTCGACAGGGTTGGAAACACCATATATTTT